Shown below are 4 T cell receptor beta chains from a single sample sequenced in a study of glioma-infiltrating T cells. TCR alpha and beta CDR3 regions were amplified from RNA using iRepertoire nested multiplex PCR. TCRdb analysed the multiplex PCR reads with MiXCR anew, one entry per CDR3 protein. This table has over 140,000 distinct CDR3 sequences, about 39% appearing once. Sequencing used glioma tissue, nonneoplastic brain tissue, or PBMCs (not recorded which). Receptors originate from a human donor with low-grade glioma or glioblastoma, undergoing nonglioma brain surgery, or in good health (not recorded which).

This clonotype showed up just a few times. The rearrangement uses TRBV28 and TRBJ2-3, with TRBD1 identical over 7 bases. The ends lost 6 bases at V and 4 bases at J; junction bases unmatched: 10. The CDR3 has 15 amino acids. Germline CDR1 and CDR2: MDHEN and SYDVKM. CDR3 region: CASSSQTGSADTQYF. DNA for the CDR3: TGTGCCAGCAGCTCCCAGACAGGGTCTGCAGATACGCAGTATTTT.

The chain recombines TRBV30 with TRBJ1-1; weak D call: TRBD1 (5 bases). The V end lost 2 bases, the J end lost 4 bases, and 14 bases lay between the germline ends. The CDR3 loop spans 14 amino acids. In germline, CDR1 is GTSNPN, CDR2 SVGIG (reference sequence). In DNA, the CDR3 is TGTGCCTGGAGTTCTTGGGGGGGAGGCACTGAAGCTTTCTTT. Translated: CAWSSWGGGTEAFF.

This clonotype was seen a handful of times. The chain is built from TRBV7-6 and TRBJ2-3; D is perhaps TRBD1 (6 bases). Trimming pared 5 bases from V and 5 bases from J, leaving 11 bases between. This CDR3 region has 13 residues. CDR1 is SGHVS and CDR2 is FNYEAQ in the germline V gene. The CDR3 region has the DNA TGTGCCAGCAGCATTACAGGGAAAGATACGCAGTATTTT. Residues: CASSITGKDTQYF. Full variable domain (remainder filled in from reference TRBV7-6 and TRBJ2-3): GAGVSQSPRYKVTKRGQDVALRCDPISGHVSLYWYRQALGQGPEFLTYFNYEAQQDKSGLPNDRFSAERPEGSISTLTIQRTEQRDSAMYRCASSITGKDTQYFGPGTRLTVL.

The genes are TRBV7-2 and TRBJ2-3; no firm D call. Germline loops: CDR1 SGHTA, CDR2 FQGNSA. Trimming removed 5 bases from V and 4 bases from J, with 22 bases in between. The CDR3 has 17 residues. CDR3 in DNA: TGTGCCAGCAGCATCTTACCCCAAGGGTTGGCGGCAGATACGCAGTATTTT. This gives the protein CASSILPQGLAADTQYF.